Below are 10 T cell receptor beta chains sequenced from a single sample in a study of pediatric ulcerative colitis. Assay: immunoSEQ multiplex PCR; the TCRdb copy retains only in-frame clones and omits some. The sample yields 64,000 or so clones, over 65% seen once. The sample was blood. These receptors all stem from a boy aged 5-17 years with moderate ulcerative colitis.

In its sample, this clone was seen a few times. This chain links TRBV19 with TRBJ1-1, with 7 bases identical to TRBD1. There are 14 residues in the CDR3. Germline CDR1 reads LNHDA; CDR2 reads SQIVND (reference sequence). V was pared by 3 bases and J by 1 base, with 2 bases of the junction left unmatched. The CDR3 protein is CASSIRDRNTEAFF. DNA for the CDR3: TGTGCCAGTAGTATCCGGGACAGGAACACTGAAGCTTTCTTT.

This clone came up a few times. The chain uses TRBV7-2 and TRBJ1-5; D not resolved. The CDR3 contains 13 residues. V lost 7 bases, J lost 9 bases, and 16 bases lay in between. Germline-derived CDR1 and CDR2 are SGHTA and FQGNSA. The CDR3 loop is CASTTLPYSPQHF. Written as DNA, the CDR3 is TGTGCCAGCACCACCCTCCCTTATTCGCCCCAGCATTTT.

This chain uses TRBV5-1 with TRBJ2-7; TRBD1 matches at 7 bases. Trimming cost V 3 bases and J 2 bases; bases outside gene matches: 5. Germline CDR1 reads SGHRS; CDR2 reads YFSETQ. There are 14 residues in the CDR3. CDR3 coding DNA: TGCGCCAGCAGCTCCCACGGACAGGCCTACGAGCAGTACTTC. This translates into CASSSHGQAYEQYF.

V and J are TRBV7-9 and TRBJ2-2, with 7 bases matching TRBD1. CDR1 is SEHNR and CDR2 is FQNEAQ in the germline V gene (reference sequence). The CDR3 consists of 18 residues. CDR3 in amino acids: CGFSGASSGQKNTGELFF. The CDR3 DNA reads TGTGGATTTTCCGGTGCGTCATCGGGACAGAAGAACACCGGGGAGCTGTTTTTT. Complete variable domain (other parts from reference TRBV7-9 and TRBJ2-2): DTGVSQNPRHKITKRGQNVTFRCDPISEHNRLYWYRQTLGQGPEFLTYFQNEAQLEKSRLLSDRFSAERPKGSFSTLEIQRTEQGDSAMYLCGFSGASSGQKNTGELFFGEGSRLTVL.

V is TRBV19 and J is TRBJ1-1; 7 positions match TRBD1. Germline values: CDR1 LNHDA, CDR2 SQIVND (reference sequence). The CDR3 is 17 residues long. Losses at the gene ends were 9 bases for V and 0 bases for J; bases not matched to a gene: 16. For the CDR3, the DNA is TGTGCCAGCCTTCGACAGGGAGGTTTCGGCGTGAACACTGAAGCTTTCTTT. Its protein product is CASLRQGGFGVNTEAFF.

The V call is TRBV7-2, the J call TRBJ1-2, with D uncertain. Germline CDR1 reads SGHTA; CDR2 reads FQGNSA. The CDR3 is 14 residues long. V was cut by 2 bases and J by 0 bases, with 7 bases left in between. The CDR3: CASSLQKANYGYTF. DNA for the CDR3: TGTGCCAGCAGCTTACAGAAGGCTAACTATGGCTACACCTTC.

This chain links TRBV29-1 with TRBJ2-5; D perhaps matches TRBD2 (5 bases). The germline V gene has CDR1 SQVTM and CDR2 ANQGSEA. With 6 bases removed from V and 1 base from J, the gap between germline ends came to 9 bases. The CDR3 is made up of 12 amino acids. This CDR3 is CSVGVGQETQYF. The DNA for the CDR3 is TGCAGCGTCGGGGTGGGCCAAGAGACCCAGTACTTC.

The sample holds a few counts of this clone. The chain employs TRBV10-3 and TRBJ1-5, with D possibly being TRBD1 (6 bases). V lost 6 bases and J lost 6, with 15 bases in between. Germline CDR1 ENHRY, CDR2 SYGVKD. This CDR3 region has 14 residues. The CDR3, as DNA: TGTGCCATCAGGGAAACAGGGACCTCTCAGCCCCAGCATTTT. It encodes CAIRETGTSQPQHF.

The J gene is TRBJ2-1, the V gene TRBV14, with 7 bases lining up with TRBD2. V trimming: 4 bases; J trimming: 7 bases; junction bases outside the gene matches: 16. In germline, CDR1 is SGHDN, CDR2 FVKESK. The CDR3 has 17 residues. CDR3 nucleotide sequence: TGTGCCAGCAGCCTGCGACTAGCCCAGGCCCGAGAAAATGAGCAGTTCTTC. This gives the protein CASSLRLAQARENEQFF.

The rearrangement links TRBV7-8 to TRBJ2-1, with 9 positions matching TRBD2. V lost 5 bases, J lost 14 bases, and 10 bases stayed unmatched. Per the germline V gene, CDR1 is SGHVS and CDR2 is FQNEAQ. The CDR3 loop spans 13 amino acids. The CDR3 DNA reads as TGTGCCAGCAGCCTGAGGACTAGCGCGAGCAAGTTCTTC. This encodes CASSLRTSASKFF.